This paragraph covers one T cell receptor beta chain sequence. Its antigen remains unidentified. This record belongs to a study of T cell responses to AZD1222 COVID-19 vaccine. CDR1 SGDLS and CDR2 YYNGEE come from the germline V gene. This CDR3 is 15 amino acids long. Trimming left V 0 bases short and J 4 bases short, with 11 bases between. TCRdb's table, derived via immunoSEQ multiplex PCR, lists solely in-frame clones and lacks some. In the table there are 65,000 to 95,000 clones, around 81% of which are singletons. Study-wide points: AZD1222 recipients seropositive at baseline numbered only five to seven. Spike-spanning, vaccine-associated CD4 TCRs were dominant at 160-218 and 743-854. Spike-specific TCR breadth and depth went up after people got two AZD1222 doses.

The sequence was obtained from an adult in good health. This specimen consisted of peripheral blood, obtained on day 0 of AZD1222 vaccination. The rearrangement joins TRBV9 to TRBJ2-1; the D gene is possibly TRBD1 (5 bases). Written as DNA, the CDR3 is TGTGCCAGCAGCGTAGAGCAGGGATTTTACAATGAGCAGTTCTTC. Amino acid sequence: CASSVEQGFYNEQFF.